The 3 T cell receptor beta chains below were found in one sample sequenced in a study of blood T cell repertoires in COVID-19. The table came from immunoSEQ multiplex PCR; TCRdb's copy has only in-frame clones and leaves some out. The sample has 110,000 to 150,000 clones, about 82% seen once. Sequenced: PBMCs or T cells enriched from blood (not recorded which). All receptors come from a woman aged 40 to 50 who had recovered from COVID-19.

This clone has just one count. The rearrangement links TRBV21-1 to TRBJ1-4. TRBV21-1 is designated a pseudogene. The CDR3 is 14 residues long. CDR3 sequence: CASSPGDPQEKLFF. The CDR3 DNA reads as TGTGCCAGCAGTCCGGGGGACCCACAGGAAAAACTGTTTTTT.

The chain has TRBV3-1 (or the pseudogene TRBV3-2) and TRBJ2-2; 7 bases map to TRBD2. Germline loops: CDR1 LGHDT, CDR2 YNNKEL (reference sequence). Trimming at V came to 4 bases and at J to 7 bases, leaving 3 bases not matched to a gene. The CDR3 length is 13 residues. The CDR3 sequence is CASSPPGGGELFF. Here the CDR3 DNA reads TGTGCCAGCAGCCCTCCGGGGGGCGGGGAGCTGTTTTTT.

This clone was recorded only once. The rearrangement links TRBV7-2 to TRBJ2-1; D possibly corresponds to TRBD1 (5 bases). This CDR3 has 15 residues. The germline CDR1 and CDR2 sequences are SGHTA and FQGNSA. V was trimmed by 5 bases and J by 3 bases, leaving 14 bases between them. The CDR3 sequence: CASSPEGVGYNEQFF. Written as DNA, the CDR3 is TGTGCCAGCAGCCCCGAAGGGGTGGGCTACAATGAGCAGTTCTTC.